This T cell receptor (beta chain) was identified during a study of early T cells in non-severe SARS-CoV-2 infection. TCRdb passed the 5' RACE reads through MiXCR, listing each CDR3 protein once. The repertoire holds some 54,000 distinct CDR3 sequences, under 10% seen once, with 8.5% to 9.5% in the top ten. The ends were cut back, 4 bases at V and 10 bases at J, with 8 bases in the middle. This CDR3 is built from 12 residues. The clonotype originates from an adult who was a healthcare worker with PCR-confirmed SARS-CoV-2 infection or an uninfected control (not recorded which). The J gene is TRBJ1-6, the V gene TRBV12-3 or TRBV12-4; D gene unclear. Sequencing input: whole blood. CDR3: CASSSYRSPLHF. In nucleotides, the CDR3 is TGTGCCAGCAGTTCATATAGATCACCCCTCCACTTT.